The entry below gives a single T cell receptor beta chain sequence along with its context. From germline, CDR1 is LGHNA and CDR2 YSLEER. Trimming at V came to 3 bases and at J to 1 base, leaving 3 bases not matched to a gene. CDR3 length equals 14 residues. Per the original methods: Amplification of reference gene primers provided the estimated nucleated cell counts. Assay used: immunoSEQ multiplex PCR; TCRdb lists only in-frame clones, some missing. Clonal size and the V and J genes are those of that table, whereas D and trimming came from the DNA. Of some 150,000 clones in the sample, roughly 85% are singletons; the top ten hold roughly 3.4%. This specimen belongs to a study of blood T cell repertoires in COVID-19. Across the whole study: Samples came from the United States, Italy and Spain, spanning acute and convalescent COVID-19. Sources were T cells, B-cell-depleted T cells, or PBMCs; the material itself was cDNA or gDNA.

The sequenced material came from peripheral blood. The origin of this receptor is a man aged 65 to 85 with acute or convalescent COVID-19. This chain joins TRBV4-3 and TRBJ2-7; TRBD2 matches at 7 bases. CDR3 region: CASSQGRVSYEQYF. CDR3 DNA sequence: TGCGCCAGCAGCCAGGGGAGGGTTTCCTACGAGCAGTACTTC.